The 21 T cell receptor beta chains in this list originate from one sample, sequenced in a study of cytomegalovirus exposure and HLA in healthy donors. It was with 60 Vbeta and 13 Jbeta primers that the PCR ran. Generated by immunoSEQ multiplex PCR, the TCRdb table keeps only in-frame clones and is missing some. This table holds about 200,000 clones, 86% found once. Material: PBMCs. Every receptor here comes from a woman in her 30s in good health and CMV-seronegative.

V gene TRBV6-1 combines with J gene TRBJ2-7; D possibly corresponds to TRBD1 (6 bases). V was trimmed by 8 bases and J by 3 bases, leaving 17 bases between them. CDR1 MNHNS and CDR2 SASEGT come from the germline V gene. This CDR3 has 14 residues. The CDR3, as DNA: TGTGCCAGCTGTAGGACAGCCGGCTACTACGAGCAGTACTTC. Residues: CASCRTAGYYEQYF.

The CDR3 sequence: CASSLDRSNYGYTF. The CDR3 DNA follows: TGCGCCAGCAGCTTGGACAGGAGTAACTATGGCTACACCTTC. This chain joins TRBV5-1 and TRBJ1-2, with D possibly TRBD1 on 5 matching bases. Germline CDR1 reads SGHRS; CDR2 reads YFSETQ. CDR3 length equals 14 residues. V was cut by 0 bases and J by 1 base, with 7 bases left in between.

This clone has more than one count but fewer than ten. This chain connects TRBV9 to TRBJ2-2, with TRBD2 identical over 8 bases. Germline-derived CDR1 and CDR2 are SGDLS and YYNGEE. J was trimmed by 4 bases and V by 2 bases; bases with no gene match: 7. There are 16 residues in the CDR3. CDR3 nucleotides: TGTGCCAGCAGCGTCATTAGTAGCGGGACCACCGGGGAGCTGTTTTTT. The encoded protein is CASSVISSGTTGELFF.

Written as DNA, the CDR3 is TGTGCCAGCAGCTTAGTGGGGGCCACCGAGCAGTACTTC. Protein: CASSLVGATEQYF. The V and J genes are TRBV11-2 and TRBJ2-7; D possibly corresponds to TRBD1 (6 bases). V was shortened by 1 base and J by 6 bases, with 10 bases between the two germline ends. The CDR3 covers 13 residues. Per germline, CDR1 SGHAT and CDR2 FQNNGV.

The V and J genes are TRBV5-4 and TRBJ2-7; 9 bases agree with TRBD1. CDR1 is SGHNT and CDR2 is YYREEE in the germline V gene (reference sequence). Trimming at V came to 6 bases and at J to 3 bases, leaving 7 bases not matched to a gene. The CDR3 length is 14 residues. As DNA, the CDR3 is TGTGCCAGCACCATACAGGGGGCGCGCTACGAGCAGTACTTC. Protein product: CASTIQGARYEQYF.

The gene calls are TRBV2 and TRBJ2-3; D unresolved. V gave up 8 bases and J gave up 0 bases, with 9 bases separating them. Germline V CDR1 and CDR2: SNHLY, FYNNEI. The CDR3 totals 13 residues. The DNA for the CDR3 is TGTGCCAGCCAACTTCGGAGCACAGATACGCAGTATTTT. Translated, it gives CASQLRSTDTQYF.

The chain combines TRBV7-9 with TRBJ1-1; D gene ambiguous. The CDR3 loop spans 13 amino acids. Per germline, CDR1 SEHNR and CDR2 FQNEAQ (reference sequence). V was trimmed by 5 bases and J by 0 bases, leaving 7 bases between them. The CDR3 DNA follows: TGTGCCAGCAGCCACAAGATGAACACTGAAGCTTTCTTT. Its translation is CASSHKMNTEAFF.

The chain uses TRBV5-1 and TRBJ2-7; D ambiguous. This CDR3 contains 14 residues. Germline assignment: CDR1 SGHRS and CDR2 YFSETQ. The V and J ends lost 6 bases and 0 bases respectively, with 13 bases between them. The CDR3 protein is CASILSEVSYEQYF. The CDR3 DNA follows: TGCGCCAGCATTCTCAGTGAAGTCTCCTACGAGCAGTACTTC. Full variable domain (outside the CDR3, taken from reference TRBV5-1 and TRBJ2-7): KAGVTQTPRYLIKTRGQQVTLSCSPISGHRSVSWYQQTPGQGLQFLFEYFSETQRNKGNFPGRFSGRQFSNSRSEMNVSTLELGDSALYLCASILSEVSYEQYFGPGTRLTVT.

The chain combines TRBV5-4 with TRBJ2-3; tentative D call: TRBD1 (6 bases). CDR3 length: 14 amino acids. The germline V gene encodes CDR1 SGHNT and CDR2 YYREEE (reference sequence). CDR3 DNA sequence: TGTGCTCAAGGACAGATCCCCGGCACAGATACGCAGTATTTT. As protein: CAQGQIPGTDTQYF.

V usage is TRBV15 and J usage is TRBJ2-1, with 10 nucleotides matching TRBD2. The germline V gene has CDR1 LNHNV and CDR2 YYDKDF (reference sequence). There are 15 residues in the CDR3. The V segment lost 0 bases and the J segment 13 bases; nucleotides outside the gene matches: 9. The CDR3 DNA reads as TGTGCCACCAGCAGAGATCTTGCTAGCGGGAGTGTACAGTTCTTC. As protein: CATSRDLASGSVQFF.

This rearrangement joins TRBV19 to TRBJ2-1, with D perhaps TRBD2 (5 bases). There are 15 residues in the CDR3. The germline gives CDR1 LNHDA, CDR2 SQIVND (reference sequence). V was pared by 3 bases and J by 0 bases, with 9 bases between. The CDR3 loop reads CASSIGSSSYNEQFF. DNA of the CDR3: TGTGCCAGTAGTATTGGGAGTAGCTCCTACAATGAGCAGTTCTTC.

The chain couples TRBV19 to TRBJ2-1; 7 positions agree with TRBD2. There are 11 residues in the CDR3. Trimming removed 10 bases from V and 5 bases from J; junction bases left unmatched: 2. In germline, CDR1 is LNHDA, CDR2 SQIVND (reference sequence). For the CDR3, the DNA is TGTGCCACCGGGGGGAACAATGAGCAGTTCTTC. Protein: CATGGNNEQFF.

The V and J genes are TRBV7-2 and TRBJ1-6; D is possibly TRBD1 (5 bases). Germline lookup yields CDR1 SGHTA and CDR2 FQGNSA. The V gene lost 5 bases and the J gene lost 4 bases, with 6 bases spanning the gap. The CDR3 totals 13 residues. DNA of the CDR3: TGTGCCAGCAGCCGACAGTATAATTCACCCCTCCACTTT. Its translation: CASSRQYNSPLHF.

The rearrangement links TRBV4-1 to TRBJ2-1; 8 bases match TRBD1. V shed 4 bases and J 5 bases; nucleotides not matched to a gene: 10. The CDR3 is made up of 16 amino acids. The germline V gene encodes CDR1 MGHRA and CDR2 YSYEKL. CDR3 amino acids: CASSLRTGQGNNEQFF. CDR3 bases: TGCGCCAGCAGCCTCAGGACAGGACAGGGTAACAATGAGCAGTTCTTC.

Remarks on this clone: It is unclear where the CDR3 begins or ends on the DNA, so no DNA is shown, and the CDR3 is as TCRdb lists it. The rearrangement uses TRBV2 and TRBJ2-1; the D segment call TRBD1 is taken from the table without a DNA check. The CDR3 has 15 residues if both end residues are counted. Germline V gene data show CDR1 as SNHLY and CDR2 as FYNNEI. The CDR3 reads CASILAFVSYNEQFF.

This clone was recorded only once. This sequence joins TRBV28 and TRBJ2-7; weak D call: TRBD1 (5 bases). The V end lost 3 bases, the J end lost 3 bases, and 9 bases lay between the germline ends. This CDR3 spans 13 amino acids. The germline CDR1 and CDR2 sequences are MDHEN and SYDVKM. Written as DNA, the CDR3 is TGTGCCAGCAGTTTCTCAGGGAACTACGAGCAGTACTTC. This translates into CASSFSGNYEQYF.

In this sample, this clone turned up a few times. V is TRBV5-1 and J is TRBJ2-5; no clear D gene. The CDR3 has 13 amino acids. Per germline, CDR1 SGHRS and CDR2 YFSETQ. V was shortened by 0 bases and J by 5 bases, with 8 bases between the two germline ends. CDR3 bases: TGCGCCAGCAGCTTGGCCCCCGGGGAGACCCAGTACTTC. Translating gives CASSLAPGETQYF.

The chain is built from TRBV7-3 and TRBJ2-1; 7 bases are a match to TRBD2. V shed 1 base and J 8 bases; nucleotides not matched to a gene: 5. The germline V gene encodes CDR1 SGHTA and CDR2 FQGTGA. The CDR3 totals 14 residues. In DNA form, the CDR3 reads TGTGCCAGCAGCTTAAGGACTAGTTTTGATGAGCAGTTCTTC. Protein sequence: CASSLRTSFDEQFF. Together with reference TRBV7-3 and TRBJ2-1, the CDR3 gives the full variable domain: GAGVSQTPSNKVTEKGKYVELRCDPISGHTALYWYRQSLGQGPEFLIYFQGTGAADDSGLPNDRFFAVRPEGSVSTLKIQRTERGDSAVYLCASSLRTSFDEQFFGPGTRLTVL.

This chain joins TRBV7-8 and TRBJ1-2; 7 bases match TRBD1. The length of the CDR3 is 13 residues. Germline CDR1 reads SGHVS; CDR2 reads FQNEAQ. V was pared by 5 bases and J by 3 bases, with 3 bases of the junction left unmatched. For the CDR3, the DNA is TGTGCCAGCAGCCCGGGGACAGACTATGGCTACACCTTC. It codes for CASSPGTDYGYTF.

The chain couples TRBV18 to TRBJ2-7; a possible D gene is TRBD1 (6 bases). Germline lookup yields CDR1 KGHSH and CDR2 LQKENI. With 2 bases removed from V and 2 bases from J, the gap between germline ends came to 13 bases. The CDR3 spans 15 residues. DNA for the CDR3: TGTGCCAGCTCACCAGTTGTAGGGGGACCCTACGAGCAGTACTTC. This gives the protein CASSPVVGGPYEQYF.

The chain carries TRBV28 and TRBJ2-5, with 9 bases that match TRBD2. The CDR3 contains 16 residues. Germline V CDR1 and CDR2: MDHEN, SYDVKM. The ends lost 2 bases at V and 5 bases at J; junction bases unmatched: 9. The CDR3 loop is CASSLGAISGSETQYF. CDR3 nucleotides: TGTGCCAGCAGTTTAGGGGCAATTAGCGGGAGTGAGACCCAGTACTTC.